The sequence of this TCR beta chain was determined in a study of spatial heterogeneity in lung cancer. TCRdb fed the 5' RACE reads into MiXCR, producing one record per CDR3 protein. Here the sample spans around 4,000 distinct CDR3 sequences, over 20% being singletons. Within the sample, this clonotype is medium-sized. Time point given: sample taken at primary tumor resection. Whole RNA obtained from tumor, nontumor lung or frozen PBMC underwent sequencing without sorting. This CDR3 spans 13 amino acids. The ends were cut back, 3 bases at V and 5 bases at J, with 11 bases in the middle. CDR1 SGHTA and CDR2 FQGNSA come from the germline V gene.

The sample in question was normal lung tissue next to the tumor, obtained at surgery. The TCR sequence derives from a female donor with early-stage non-small cell lung cancer. This sequence joins TRBV7-2 and TRBJ2-7; no clear D gene. The CDR3 coding sequence is TGTGCCAGCAGCTTGCCAGGAATGGACGAGCAGTACTTC. Protein sequence: CASSLPGMDEQYF. Variable domain in full (rest from reference TRBV7-2 and TRBJ2-7): GAGVSQSPSNKVTEKGKDVELRCDPISGHTALYWYRQSLGQGLEFLIYFQGNSAPDKSGLPSDRFSAERTGGSVSTLTIQRTQQEDSAVYLCASSLPGMDEQYFGPGTRLTVT.